Listed below are T cell receptor beta chains from one sample, sequenced in a study of CD8+ T cells in alopecia areata. Sequenced by immunoSEQ multiplex PCR; TCRdb stores in-frame clones only, minus some. This table holds about 150,000 clones, around 50% found once. The material was CD8+ T cells sorted from blood, obtained at week 0. The receptors shown here come from a human donor with alopecia areata. The CDR3 runs from the conserved cysteine through the conserved F or W. D genes are given only for firm matches. Clone size is not always given. Where it is, it says once, few, many or a class for expanded clones.

clone size	V gene	D gene	J gene	CDR3 DNA	CDR3 protein
NA	TRBV2	TRBD2	TRBJ2-7	TGTGCCAGCAGTACCGGGACTAGATCCAGGCAGTACTTC	CASSTGTRSRQYF
few	TRBV29-1	TRBD1	TRBJ2-1	TGCAGCGTTATTACCGGGACAGGCTCCTACAATGAGCAGTTCTTC	CSVITGTGSYNEQFF
NA	TRBV2	NA	TRBJ2-7	TGTGCCAGCCGGGACTCAACAGCCTACGAGCAGTACTTC	CASRDSTAYEQYF
once	TRBV27	TRBD2	TRBJ2-3	TGTGCCAGCCTTCATAGCGGGACCAGCACAGATACGCAGTATTTT	CASLHSGTSTDTQYF
few	TRBV12-5	TRBD1	TRBJ1-2	TGTGCTAGTGGCGTTGGGACAGGGTCGTATGGCTACACCTTC	CASGVGTGSYGYTF
few	TRBV27	NA	TRBJ2-2	TGTGCCAGCAGTTTATCGAGGGTCACCGGGGAGCTGTTTTTT	CASSLSRVTGELFF
NA	TRBV15	NA	TRBJ1-1	TGTGCCACCAATAGTCTCGGAGCTTTCTTT	CATNSLGAFF
NA	TRBV4-3	TRBD2	TRBJ2-7	TGCGCCAGCAGCCAAGATCCAGCGGGGTCTTTTTACGAGCAGTACTTC	CASSQDPAGSFYEQYF
few	TRBV2	NA	TRBJ2-3	TGTGCCAGCAAAGGGGGTACAGATACGCAGTATTTT	CASKGGTDTQYF
NA	TRBV27	TRBD1	TRBJ2-7	TGTGCCAGCAGCCCGACAGGGGGCTACGAGCAGTACTTC	CASSPTGGYEQYF
NA	TRBV7-2	NA	TRBJ2-1	TGTGCCAGCAGCGCAATGGGACCAATCAATGAGCAGTTCTTC	CASSAMGPINEQFF
few	TRBV10-2	TRBD2	TRBJ2-2	TGCGCCAGCACCCTGGCTAGCGGGGAGTCCGGGGAGCTGTTTTTT	CASTLASGESGELFF
NA	TRBV7-9	TRBD1	TRBJ1-6	TGTGCCAGCAGCTTCGACAGGGGAGATTCTTCACCCCTCCACTTT	CASSFDRGDSSPLHF
few	TRBV6-6	NA	TRBJ2-1	TGTGCCAGCAGTCGACCCTACAATGAGCAGTTCTTC	CASSRPYNEQFF
NA	TRBV11-2	NA	TRBJ2-5	TGTGCCAGCAGAGACACAGACCAAGAGACCCAGTACTTC	CASRDTDQETQYF
NA	TRBV7-2	NA	TRBJ2-1	TGTGCCAGCAGCATATTATCGGTCGTTGAGCAGTTCTTC	CASSILSVVEQFF
NA	TRBV7-2	NA	TRBJ2-3	TGTGCCAGCAGCCTTCGGTTCTCTAGCACAGATACGCAGTATTTT	CASSLRFSSTDTQYF
NA	TRBV4-3	TRBD2	TRBJ2-5	TGCGCCAGCAGCCAAGAAGTAGTTGAAAGGGAGGGGCAAGAGACCCAGTACTTC	CASSQEVVEREGQETQYF
NA	TRBV27	NA	TRBJ2-1	TGTGCCAGCAGCCCGGAAAGCTCCTACAATGAGCAGTTCTTC	CASSPESSYNEQFF
NA	TRBV6-1	NA	TRBJ2-7	TGTGCCAGCAGTGAAAGTGGGAGATTCTACGAGCAGTACTTC	CASSESGRFYEQYF
NA	TRBV6-4	TRBD2	TRBJ2-2	TGTGCCAGCAGTCCACTAGCGGGGGCGGCCACCGGGGAGCTGTTTTTT	CASSPLAGAATGELFF
NA	TRBV29-1	TRBD2	TRBJ2-1	TGCAGCTTAAAAGGTAGCGGGGGGATCTCCTACAATGAGCAGTTCTTC	CSLKGSGGISYNEQFF
few	TRBV7-9	NA	TRBJ1-2	TGTGCCAGCAGCTCAGTATATCGGGGGGCCAGGGACGATTATGGCTACACCTTC	CASSSVYRGARDDYGYTF
NA	TRBV2	TRBD1	TRBJ2-1	TGTGCCAGCAGGAAAGGACAGGGGGCCTACAATGAGCAGTTCTTC	CASRKGQGAYNEQFF
few	TRBV29-1	NA	TRBJ1-1	TGCAGCGTTGAGGCGGGGAACACTGAAGCTTTCTTT	CSVEAGNTEAFF
NA	TRBV4-3	NA	TRBJ1-5	TGCGCCAGCAGCCGCCCCCCAGAAGGGGATAATCAGCCCCAGCATTTT	CASSRPPEGDNQPQHF
once	TRBV14	NA	TRBJ2-1	TGTGCCAGCAGCCAAGACGAGGGGTACAATGAGCAGTTCTTC	CASSQDEGYNEQFF
NA	TRBV27	NA	TRBJ2-7	TGTGCCAGCAGTACCGGGACCTACGAGCAGTACTTC	CASSTGTYEQYF
few	TRBV29-1	NA	TRBJ1-2	TGCAGCGTTGAGGGGACGGATTATGGCTACACCTTC	CSVEGTDYGYTF
NA	TRBV30	TRBD2	TRBJ2-1	TGTGCCTGGTCCCTGGGGACTAGTGACAATGAGCAGTTCTTC	CAWSLGTSDNEQFF
NA	TRBV23-1	NA	TRBJ1-1	TGCGCCAGCAGCCGAAGGCCGTCGGACACTGAAGCTTTCTTT	CASSRRPSDTEAFF
NA	TRBV29-1	TRBD1	TRBJ2-1	TGCAGCGTTGCACAGGGGGCGACTGGGAATGAGCAGTTCTTC	CSVAQGATGNEQFF
NA	TRBV7-9	NA	TRBJ1-2	TGTGCCAGCAGCTTGGCTCAAAACTATGGCTACACCTTC	CASSLAQNYGYTF
NA	TRBV7-9	NA	TRBJ1-2	TGTGCCAGCAGCTTAGCGGACGGCTACACCTTC	CASSLADGYTF
NA	TRBV7-2	TRBD1	TRBJ1-2	TGTGCCAGCAGCTTCCGGGGTAGACAGGGGGTAATAGATGGCTACACCTTC	CASSFRGRQGVIDGYTF
NA	TRBV27	TRBD2	TRBJ2-3	TGTGCCAGCAGTTCGATGACTAGCGGGGGGGCAGATACGCAGTATTTT	CASSSMTSGGADTQYF
NA	TRBV6-5	TRBD2	TRBJ2-5	TGTGCCAGCAGCAGGCAGCGGGGAAAGGAGACCCAGTACTTC	CASSRQRGKETQYF
few	TRBV30	NA	TRBJ1-2	TGTGCCTGGAGTGTGGGTCAGGGGTACTATGGCTACACCTTC	CAWSVGQGYYGYTF
once	TRBV9	TRBD2	TRBJ2-1	TGTGCCAGCAGCGTTAGCGGGGGGGCTTTAGATGAGCAGTTCTTC	CASSVSGGALDEQFF
NA	TRBV27	NA	TRBJ1-5	TGTGCCAGCAGTTTATCAGGGGAGAATCAGCCCCAGCATTTT	CASSLSGENQPQHF
NA	TRBV5-1	TRBD1	TRBJ1-2	TGCGCCAGCAGCAATGACAGGGGTGGCTACACCTTC	CASSNDRGGYTF
NA	TRBV29-1	NA	TRBJ1-1	TGCAGCGTTGGTTTGGATAACACTGAAGCTTTCTTT	CSVGLDNTEAFF
many	TRBV4-1	NA	TRBJ1-6	TGCGCCAGCAGCCAATGGACGGAGACACCCCTCCACTTT	CASSQWTETPLHF
NA	TRBV4-3	TRBD1	TRBJ1-2	TGCGCCAGCAGCCAAGAACGGACAGGTGTATATGGCTACACCTTC	CASSQERTGVYGYTF
few	TRBV19	NA	TRBJ1-2	TGTGCCAGTAGTGGGTTGACAGCCGAAGGGATCTATGGCTACACCTTC	CASSGLTAEGIYGYTF
NA	TRBV9	NA	TRBJ2-2	TGTGCCAGCAGCGTAGGTGGGTGGCCGACCGGGGAGCTGTTTTTT	CASSVGGWPTGELFF
NA	TRBV27	NA	TRBJ1-2	TGTGCCAGCAGTCCAAGGACGGACGGACGCTATGGCTACACCTTC	CASSPRTDGRYGYTF
once	TRBV29-1	TRBD2	TRBJ2-3	TGCAGCGTTGAATTCCGACTAGCGGGGGGCTTTCTAAGCGGTTTGCGGGCAGATACGCAGTATTTT	CSVEFRLAGGFLSGLRADTQYF
NA	TRBV2	TRBD1	TRBJ2-7	TGTGCCAGCGGAGAGGGGGCGGGTGACGAGCAGTACTTC	CASGEGAGDEQYF
NA	TRBV19	TRBD1	TRBJ1-1	TGTGCCAGTAGTTCGGGACAGATGAACACTGAAGCTTTCTTT	CASSSGQMNTEAFF
NA	TRBV13	NA	TRBJ2-4	TGTGCCAGCAGCTTCGGGTTGGGAGCCAAAAACATTCAGTACTTC	CASSFGLGAKNIQYF
NA	TRBV9	TRBD2	TRBJ2-5	TGTGCCAGCAGCGTAGGCGGGGGGGCACTGGAGACCCAGTACTTC	CASSVGGGALETQYF
NA	TRBV7-9	TRBD1	TRBJ2-3	TGTGCCAGCAGTTATGGGACAGGGGGCGCGACAGATACGCAGTATTTT	CASSYGTGGATDTQYF
NA	TRBV6-6	TRBD1	TRBJ1-1	TGTGCCAGCAGTGCAACCTCGGGACAGGGAAACACTGAAGCTTTCTTT	CASSATSGQGNTEAFF
NA	TRBV11-2	TRBD1	TRBJ1-1	TGTGCCAGCAGCCCGTGGACAGGGGGCGTAGGGGGCACTGAAGCTTTCTTT	CASSPWTGGVGGTEAFF
NA	TRBV7-8	NA	TRBJ2-3	TGTGCCAGCAGCTTGGGCCGCCGCACAGATACGCAGTATTTT	CASSLGRRTDTQYF
once	TRBV5-6	NA	TRBJ2-1	TGTGCCAGCAGCTTGGGAGGGCGGTTCAATGAGCAGTTCTTC	CASSLGGRFNEQFF